Presented here are 16 T cell receptor beta chains from one specimen sequenced in a study of T cell repertoires in cytomegalovirus infection. TCRdb reprocessed the reads via MiXCR and lists one record per CDR3 protein. The sample consists of about 490,000 distinct CDR3 sequences, 26% of them appearing once. Sequenced material: PBMCs. Receptor source: a human donor in good health (CMV status not recorded). Some clones in this sample may be carry-over from other donors' samples.

The chain uses TRBV6-5 and TRBJ1-1; 7 bases are shared with TRBD1. The CDR3 totals 14 residues. From germline, CDR1 is MNHEY and CDR2 SVGAGI. The J segment lost 4 bases and the V segment lost 10 bases, leaving 12 bases of the junction unmatched. The CDR3 sequence is CATKPGGMGTEAFF. The CDR3 nucleotides are TGTGCCACCAAACCAGGGGGTATGGGCACTGAAGCTTTCTTT.

This clonotype was picked up many times. At one end, the junction sequence differs from germline, possibly due to a read error. The J gene is TRBJ2-2, the V gene TRBV7-8; 7 bases map to TRBD2. The CDR3 has 18 residues. Germline V gene sequence: CDR1 SGHVS, CDR2 FQNEAQ. This CDR3 is CATSFSPQRGPKAGELFF. The CDR3 DNA sequence: TGTGCCACCAGCTTCTCACCACAGCGGGGCCCAAAAGCCGGGGAGCTGTTTTTT. The full variable domain, rest sourced from reference TRBV7-8 and TRBJ2-2, is GAGVSQSPRYKVAKRGQDVALRCDPISGHVSLFWYQQALGQGPEFLTYFQNEAQLDKSGLPSDRFFAERPEGSVSTLKIQRTQQEDSAVYLCATSFSPQRGPKAGELFFGEGSRLTVL.

The gene calls are TRBV5-5 and TRBJ1-5; D not resolved. The CDR3 has 14 amino acids. V gave up 0 bases and J gave up 9 bases, with 13 bases separating them. Germline V CDR1 and CDR2: SGHKS, YYEKEE (reference sequence). CDR3 nucleotides: TGTGCCAGCAGCTTGGACGCCAGGCCCTCGCCCCAGCATTTT. As protein: CASSLDARPSPQHF.

This clonotype was found a few times. This chain joins TRBV11-2 and TRBJ2-2, with 11 positions matching TRBD2. This CDR3 has 15 residues. Germline values: CDR1 SGHAT, CDR2 FQNNGV. The junction had 1 base not matched to a gene; V was cut back by 3 bases and J by 4 bases. DNA for the CDR3: TGTGCCAGCAGCTTGGGACTAGCGGCCACCGGGGAGCTGTTTTTT. Translation: CASSLGLAATGELFF.

The CDR3 here is CASSLEGQGSETQYF. The CDR3 nucleotides are TGCGCCAGCAGCTTAGAGGGACAGGGTTCGGAGACCCAGTACTTC. The rearrangement uses TRBV5-1 and TRBJ2-5, with TRBD1 matching 9 bases. Germline V gene data show CDR1 as SGHRS and CDR2 as YFSETQ. Germline trimming cut 2 bases from V and 5 bases from J; bases unmatched to any gene: 7. The CDR3 is made up of 15 amino acids.

The V and J genes are TRBV18 and TRBJ2-1; 12 positions agree with TRBD2. Looked up from germline, CDR1 is KGHSH and CDR2 is LQKENI. CDR3 length equals 15 residues. V shed 5 bases, J shed 6 bases, and the junction held 5 bases outside the gene matches. CDR3 nucleotide sequence: TGTGCCAGCTCAGCTAGCGGGAGGGCCCTCAATGAGCAGTTCTTC. Residues: CASSASGRALNEQFF. The full variable domain, its missing parts supplied by reference TRBV18 and TRBJ2-1, is NAGVMQNPRHLVRRRGQEARLRCSPMKGHSHVYWYRQLPEEGLKFMVYLQKENIIDESGMPKERFSAEFPKEGPSILRIQQVVRGDSAAYFCASSASGRALNEQFFGPGTRLTVL.

The V and J genes are TRBV12-3 or TRBV12-4 and TRBJ2-3, with 10 bases identical to TRBD1. The CDR3 contains 15 residues. V lost 6 bases and J lost 5; bases outside the gene matches: 8. The CDR3 sequence is CASRSLTGGEDTQYF. CDR3 nucleotide sequence: TGTGCCAGCAGATCCTTGACAGGGGGCGAAGATACGCAGTATTTT.

This clonotype was counted between two and nine times. The V call is TRBV5-4, the J call TRBJ1-2, with 8 bases fitting TRBD1. Per germline, CDR1 SGHNT and CDR2 YYREEE (reference sequence). The V and J ends lost 4 bases and 8 bases, in that order; junction bases with no gene match: 10. The CDR3 runs to 14 residues. CDR3 in amino acids: CASSINRGERGYTF. The CDR3 DNA reads as TGTGCCAGCAGCATAAACAGGGGGGAAAGGGGCTACACCTTC. Combining the CDR3 with reference TRBV5-4 and TRBJ1-2 gives the whole variable domain ETGVTQSPTHLIKTRGQQVTLRCSSQSGHNTVSWYQQALGQGPQFIFQYYREEENGRGNFPPRFSGLQFPNYSSELNVNALELDDSALYLCASSINRGERGYTFGSGTRLTVV.

The chain is built from TRBV7-3 and TRBJ2-3, with D perhaps TRBD1 or TRBD2 (5 bases each). Trimming left V 2 bases short and J 11 bases short, with 14 bases between. The CDR3 has 13 amino acids. Germline CDR1 and CDR2: SGHTA and FQGTGA. The CDR3 nucleotides read TGTGCCAGCAGCTTACCAACGGGGACCCTGCAGTATTTT. Amino acid sequence: CASSLPTGTLQYF.

This clonotype turned up a few times. The chain carries TRBV5-1 and TRBJ2-1, with D perhaps TRBD1 or TRBD2 (6 bases each). Trimming removed 6 bases at V and 6 bases at J, with 19 bases between. The CDR3 has 15 amino acids. Germline lookup yields CDR1 SGHRS and CDR2 YFSETQ. DNA of the CDR3: TGCGCCAGCAACCTGAGGGGGGACGGTCCCAATGAGCAGTTCTTC. Translating it yields CASNLRGDGPNEQFF.

This clonotype was detected only a few times. The chain carries TRBV5-1 and TRBJ1-1; no clear D gene. Per germline, CDR1 SGHRS and CDR2 YFSETQ. Trimming shortened V by 4 bases and J by 3 bases, and 13 bases separated the two germline ends. The CDR3 spans 14 residues. The CDR3 sequence: CASSPGRYDTEAFF. CDR3 nucleotides: TGCGCCAGCAGCCCCGGTAGGTACGACACTGAAGCTTTCTTT. Together with reference TRBV5-1 and TRBJ1-1, the CDR3 gives the full variable domain: KAGVTQTPRYLIKTRGQQVTLSCSPISGHRSVSWYQQTPGQGLQFLFEYFSETQRNKGNFPGRFSGRQFSNSRSEMNVSTLELGDSALYLCASSPGRYDTEAFFGQGTRLTVV.

This clonotype was found many times. The V and J genes are TRBV7-2 and TRBJ2-1, with TRBD2 identical over 7 bases. After removal of 7 bases from V and 4 bases from J, the junction contained 7 bases not matched to a gene. The CDR3 spans 14 residues. CDR1 SGHTA and CDR2 FQGNSA come from the germline V gene. The CDR3 nucleotides read TGTGCCAGCATGGGGGGGACTCTTTACAATGAGCAGTTCTTC. This codes for CASMGGTLYNEQFF. Full variable domain (missing parts from reference TRBV7-2 and TRBJ2-1): GAGVSQSPSNKVTEKGKDVELRCDPISGHTALYWYRQSLGQGLEFLIYFQGNSAPDKSGLPSDRFSAERTGGSVSTLTIQRTQQEDSAVYLCASMGGTLYNEQFFGPGTRLTVL.

This clonotype was counted many times. The chain carries TRBV7-2 and TRBJ2-3; 11 positions match TRBD2. After removal of 1 base from V and 7 bases from J, the junction contained 4 bases not matched to a gene. CDR3 length: 15 residues. Germline V lookup: CDR1 SGHTA, CDR2 FQGNSA. CDR3 in DNA: TGTGCCAGCAGCTTAGAGACTAGCGGGAAATATACGCAGTATTTT. Translated: CASSLETSGKYTQYF.

This clonotype turned up a few times. The chain is built from TRBV6-2 or TRBV6-3 and TRBJ2-7; D is possibly TRBD1 (5 bases). Germline lookup yields CDR1 MNHEY and CDR2 SVGEGT. V lost 2 bases to trimming and J lost 4 bases, with 9 bases between them. The CDR3 sequence is 13 residues long. The CDR3 bases are TGTGCCAGCAGTTACGCCAGGGAATACGAGCAGTACGTC. Protein product: CASSYAREYEQYV.

The genes are TRBV12-5 and TRBJ2-2, with D perhaps TRBD2 (5 bases). The CDR3 has 11 residues. Trimming pared 5 bases from V and 7 bases from J, leaving 5 bases between. Germline V gene sequence: CDR1 LGHNT, CDR2 FRNRAP. CDR3 nucleotide sequence: TGTGCTAGTGGTGAGGGCGGGGAGCTGTTTTTT. It translates to CASGEGGELFF.

The CDR3 region has the DNA TGTGCCAGCAGCTTAACCAGGGAGAACACTGAAGCTTTCTTT. It translates to CASSLTRENTEAFF. This chain links TRBV7-9 with TRBJ1-1, with D maybe TRBD1 (5 bases). From germline, CDR1 is SEHNR and CDR2 FQNEAQ (reference sequence). V lost 2 bases and J lost 1, with 8 bases in between. The CDR3 spans 14 residues. Filled out from reference TRBV7-9 and TRBJ1-1, the complete variable domain reads DTGVSQNPRHKITKRGQNVTFRCDPISEHNRLYWYRQTLGQGPEFLTYFQNEAQLEKSRLLSDRFSAERPKGSFSTLEIQRTEQGDSAMYLCASSLTRENTEAFFGQGTRLTVV.